This passage covers 6 T cell receptor beta chains from one sample sequenced in a study of response to subunit inactivated influenza vaccine. Via MiXCR, TCRdb re-called the RT-PCR reads, giving one row per CDR3 protein. The repertoire holds roughly 780,000 distinct CDR3 sequences, with about 18% as singletons. Sequences were derived from PBMCs from blood, sampled roughly 5 days after vaccination. The receptor set was obtained from a man aged 50 or older who received an inactivated influenza vaccine.

This clonotype was seen a handful of times. CDR3 in amino acids: CSAGQGAHTEAFF. For the CDR3, the DNA is TGCAGTGCTGGACAGGGGGCCCACACTGAAGCTTTCTTT. V usage is TRBV20-1 and J usage is TRBJ1-1, with 11 bases identical to TRBD1. V lost 5 bases and J lost 3; bases outside the gene matches: 2. The CDR3 consists of 13 residues. The germline V gene has CDR1 DFQATT and CDR2 SNEGSKA (reference sequence).

The chain couples TRBV7-8 to TRBJ2-1, with D unresolved. Per germline, CDR1 SGHVS and CDR2 FQNEAQ. The CDR3 spans 15 residues. Trimming removed 1 base at V and 7 bases at J, with 14 bases between. The CDR3 loop reads CASSLGGKNTNEQFF. The DNA of the CDR3 is TGTGCCAGCAGCTTAGGGGGTAAGAACACGAATGAGCAGTTCTTC.

This clonotype came up a few times. This sequence joins TRBV6-1 and TRBJ2-3; D is unclear. This CDR3 is built from 13 residues. Trimming stripped 8 bases from V and 4 bases from J, with 13 bases between. The germline CDR1 and CDR2 sequences are MNHNS and SASEGT. CDR3 amino acids: CASVKERSDTQYF. The CDR3 DNA follows: TGTGCCAGCGTAAAGGAGAGGTCAGATACGCAGTATTTT.

The V and J genes are TRBV12-3 or TRBV12-4 and TRBJ1-2, with TRBD1 as a possible D gene (5 bases). Trimming removed 3 bases at V and 2 bases at J, with 10 bases between. CDR3 length equals 14 residues. The CDR3 DNA sequence: TGTGCCAGCAGTTTTGGCGGGACCAACTATGGCTACACCTTC. Translation gives CASSFGGTNYGYTF.

The rearrangement uses TRBV12-3 or TRBV12-4 and TRBJ1-5, with D possibly being TRBD1 (6 bases). The CDR3 is made up of 16 amino acids. Trimming removed 5 bases at V and 5 bases at J, with 19 bases between. CDR3 loop: CASSPPGGRLDQPQHF. CDR3 nucleotides: TGTGCCAGCAGTCCCCCCGGGGGCCGTTTAGATCAGCCCCAGCATTTT.

The DNA of the CDR3 is TGTGCCAGCAGCTTAATCCATGAACCCTACGAGCAGTACTTC. Translation: CASSLIHEPYEQYF. V and J are TRBV7-8 and TRBJ2-7; D is unresolved. V was trimmed by 2 bases and J by 2 bases, leaving 10 bases between them. Germline CDR1 reads SGHVS; CDR2 reads FQNEAQ. This CDR3 region has 14 residues.